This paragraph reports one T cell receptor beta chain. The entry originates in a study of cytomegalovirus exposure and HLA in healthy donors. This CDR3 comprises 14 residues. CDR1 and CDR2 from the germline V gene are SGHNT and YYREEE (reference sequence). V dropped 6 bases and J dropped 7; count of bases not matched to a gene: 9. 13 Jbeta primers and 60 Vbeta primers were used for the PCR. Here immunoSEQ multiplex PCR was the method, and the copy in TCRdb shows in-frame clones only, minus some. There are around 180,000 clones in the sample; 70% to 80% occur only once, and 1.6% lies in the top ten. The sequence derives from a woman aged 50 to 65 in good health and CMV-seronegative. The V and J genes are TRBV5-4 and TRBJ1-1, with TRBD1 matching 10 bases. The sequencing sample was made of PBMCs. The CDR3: CASKTTGGPLEAFF. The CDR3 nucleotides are TGTGCCAGCAAGACGACAGGGGGCCCTCTTGAAGCTTTCTTT. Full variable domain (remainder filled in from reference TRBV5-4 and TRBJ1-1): ETGVTQSPTHLIKTRGQQVTLRCSSQSGHNTVSWYQQALGQGPQFIFQYYREEENGRGNFPPRFSGLQFPNYSSELNVNALELDDSALYLCASKTTGGPLEAFFGQGTRLTVV.